Below, 2 T cell receptor beta chains from the same sample are listed, as sequenced in a study of blood T cell repertoires in COVID-19. Method: immunoSEQ multiplex PCR; TCRdb's copy keeps in-frame clones and lacks some. This sample has some 340,000 clones, with roughly 85% found just once. Input material: peripheral blood. Source of these receptors: a woman aged 18-29 years with acute or convalescent COVID-19.

The chain couples TRBV28 to TRBJ2-5, with 16 positions matching TRBD2. Germline V gene lookup returns CDR1 MDHEN and CDR2 SYDVKM. With 4 bases clipped from V and 5 bases from J, the junction kept 7 bases outside the gene matches. The CDR3 consists of 17 residues. The CDR3 DNA sequence: TGTGCCAGCAGTTCCTGGGGGACTAGCGGGAGGGGCGAGACCCAGTACTTC. Its protein is CASSSWGTSGRGETQYF.

This clone was seen once. The CDR3 region has the DNA TGCGCCAGCAGCTCGACAGGCCTCCTCACAGATACGCAGTATTTT. Protein: CASSSTGLLTDTQYF. This chain uses TRBV5-1 with TRBJ2-3, with D tentatively TRBD1 (6 bases). Germline-derived CDR1 and CDR2 are SGHRS and YFSETQ. V lost 3 bases and J 2 bases, leaving 13 bases between the germline ends. The CDR3 runs 15 residues.